This T cell receptor beta chain originates from a study of T cell responses to AZD1222 COVID-19 vaccine. Study-wide results and caveats: Mostly white British, mostly female donors; authors suggested clonal diversity may be underestimated. At study baseline, merely five or six AZD1222 recipients were seropositive. Of spike-specific TCRs, nearly half reportedly target regions left unmutated in variants. Spike-specific TCR breadth and depth went up after people got two AZD1222 doses.

Method: immunoSEQ multiplex PCR; TCRdb's copy keeps in-frame clones and lacks some. Of roughly 130,000 clones listed, approximately 85% are singletons. V dropped 1 base and J dropped 4; count of bases not matched to a gene: 9. This CDR3 spans 17 amino acids. The germline V gene has CDR1 MGHDK and CDR2 SYGVNS. In this sample, this clone turned up once. Its antigen remains unidentified. The chain recombines TRBV25-1 with TRBJ2-3; 9 bases align to TRBD2. Sequences were derived from peripheral blood, sampled on day 0 of AZD1222 vaccination. The receptor was derived from an adult in good health. Written as DNA, the CDR3 is TGTGCCAGCAGTGAATGGGCCAGCGGGGGGCGGGCAGATACGCAGTATTTT. As protein: CASSEWASGGRADTQYF.